This T cell receptor (beta chain) came from a study of spatial heterogeneity in lung cancer. Findings and caveats of the study: Resection saw ubiquitous expanded tumor TCRs appear in blood more than follow-up did.

The CDR3 is 13 residues long. From germline, CDR1 is SQVTM and CDR2 ANQGSEA. With 7 bases removed from V and 9 bases from J, the gap between germline ends came to 21 bases. Concerning this clonotype: What it recognizes is unknown.

The presence of a unique molecular identifier marked each TCR cDNA molecule. MiXCR, applied by TCRdb to the 5' RACE reads, yields one record per CDR3 protein. The sample contains some 38,000 distinct CDR3 sequences, 6% to 8% of which appear only once. Sample time point: sample taken at primary tumor resection. Without sorting, whole RNA was sequenced from tumor, nontumor lung or frozen PBMC. J is TRBJ2-5 and V is TRBV29-1; D is ambiguous. The material was PBMCs, obtained at surgery. The source of this sequence is a male donor with early-stage non-small cell lung cancer. Here the CDR3 DNA reads TGCAGCGCGAAAGGGCGGCGAGTGGGGTCCCAGTACTTC. It yields the protein CSAKGRRVGSQYF.